The rows below give T cell receptor beta chains drawn from one sample of a study of blood T cell repertoires in COVID-19. The repertoire was sequenced with immunoSEQ multiplex PCR; TCRdb's copy has only in-frame clones and lacks some. The repertoire has some 200,000 clones, roughly 84% of them found once; the top ten carry about 2.4%. The sequenced material came from peripheral blood. These receptor sequences come from a woman aged 55-70 years with acute or convalescent COVID-19. The CDR3 runs from the conserved cysteine through the conserved F or W. D genes are given only for firm matches. Clone size, where shown, is once, few, many, or a class for clones that have expanded.

NA NA TRBJ1-5 TRBV12-5 TGTGCTAGTGGTTTGGTACGTAAGGGGTACAATCAGCCCCAGCATTTT CASGLVRKGYNQPQHF
NA NA TRBJ2-1 TRBV19 TGTGCCAGTAGTATGGGGGGACAGCAATACAATGAGCAGTTCTTC CASSMGGQQYNEQFF
few TRBD2 TRBJ2-1 TRBV3-1/TRBV3-2 TGTGCCAGCAGCCACGGGACTAGCGGCAATGAGCAGTTCTTC CASSHGTSGNEQFF
NA NA TRBJ1-2 TRBV4-1 TGCGCCAGCAGCCAAGACGGCAGGGATGGCTACACCTTC CASSQDGRDGYTF
NA NA TRBJ1-2 TRBV6-5 TGTGCCAGCACCAAGGGGATGAGCTATGGCTACACCTTC CASTKGMSYGYTF
NA TRBD2 TRBJ2-5 TRBV11-2 TGTGCCAGCAGCTTAGGGGGGCTAGCGGGATTCCAAGAGACCCAGTACTTC CASSLGGLAGFQETQYF
NA NA TRBJ1-5 TRBV2 TGTGCCAGCAGACTATATAGCAATCAGCCCCAGCATTTT CASRLYSNQPQHF
NA TRBD1 TRBJ2-7 TRBV29-1 TGCAGCGTTGTCAGGGGGTACGAGCAGTACTTC CSVVRGYEQYF
NA TRBD2 TRBJ2-3 TRBV29-1 TGCGCCATACGCGGGGGAACCACAGATACGCAGTATTTT CAIRGGTTDTQYF
few NA TRBJ1-4 TRBV23-1 TGCGCCAGCAGTCAATTGGCTACAGAGAATGAAAAACTGTTTTTT CASSQLATENEKLFF
NA NA TRBJ1-2 TRBV4-2 TGTGCCAGCAGCCAAGATCATGGTGTAGCTAACTATGGCTACACCTTC CASSQDHGVANYGYTF
once TRBD1 TRBJ1-6 TRBV27 TGTGCCAGCAGCCCCGGGACAGGGGAGGCACCCCTCCACTTT CASSPGTGEAPLHF
NA NA TRBJ1-4 TRBV18 TGTGCCAGCTCACAAGTCGAGCCTGAAAAACTGTTTTTT CASSQVEPEKLFF
NA TRBD2 TRBJ2-3 TRBV15 TGTGCCACCAGCAGCCAGCGGGGGGCTGGAGATACGCAGTATTTT CATSSQRGAGDTQYF
NA TRBD1 TRBJ1-3 TRBV9 TGTGCCAGCAGCGTAGACCTCCCAGGGGGTACGGGGAACACCATATATTTT CASSVDLPGGTGNTIYF
NA NA TRBJ2-7 TRBV3-1/TRBV3-2 TGTGCCAGCAGCCAAGACCCGCAGGGATCGGACGAGCAGTACTTC CASSQDPQGSDEQYF
once TRBD1 TRBJ1-2 TRBV3-1/TRBV3-2 TGTGCCAGCAGCCAGTATGGGACAGGGAACTATGGCTACACCTTC CASSQYGTGNYGYTF
few TRBD1 TRBJ1-4 TRBV15 TGTGCCACCAGCAGGAAGCGAGGGACAGGGACCCTTACGGGTAATGAAAAACTGTTTTTT CATSRKRGTGTLTGNEKLFF
NA NA TRBJ1-1 TRBV6-6 TGTGCCAGCAGTCATCTAGCCCCTGAAGCTTTCTTT CASSHLAPEAFF
few NA TRBJ2-2 TRBV11-2 TGTGCCAGCAGCTTATCATTAGGGGCGAACACCGGGGAGCTGTTTTTT CASSLSLGANTGELFF
NA TRBD2 TRBJ2-5 TRBV14 TGTGCCAGCAGCCAGCCCGATGGGCGGGGGTCACACGAGACCCAGTACTTC CASSQPDGRGSHETQYF
NA NA TRBJ2-1 TRBV7-8 TGTGCCAGCAGCTTTATTCAGACCACTCACGGAAACACAGGTTACAATGAGCAGTTCTTC CASSFIQTTHGNTGYNEQFF